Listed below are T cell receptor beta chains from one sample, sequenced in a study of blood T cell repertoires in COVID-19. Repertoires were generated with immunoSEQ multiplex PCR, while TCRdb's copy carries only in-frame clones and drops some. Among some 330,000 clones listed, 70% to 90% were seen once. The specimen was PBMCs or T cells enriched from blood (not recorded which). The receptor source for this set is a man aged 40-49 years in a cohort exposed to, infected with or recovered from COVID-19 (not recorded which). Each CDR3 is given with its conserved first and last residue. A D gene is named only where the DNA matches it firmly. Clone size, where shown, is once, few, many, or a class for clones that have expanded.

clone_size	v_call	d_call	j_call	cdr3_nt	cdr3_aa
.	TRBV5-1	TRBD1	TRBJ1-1	TGCGCCAGCAGCTTAGACAGGGGCCTGGGCACTGAAGCTTTCTTT	CASSLDRGLGTEAFF
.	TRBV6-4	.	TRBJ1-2	TGTGCCAACAAAGAGATTGAGGTAGCTGGCTACACCTTC	CANKEIEVAGYTF
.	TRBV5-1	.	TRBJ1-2	TGCGCCAGCAGCAGCGGACTTGGTGGCTATGGCTACACCTTC	CASSSGLGGYGYTF
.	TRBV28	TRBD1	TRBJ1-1	TGTGCCAGCAGACGACCCGGGACAGGGATCACTGAAGCTTTCTTT	CASRRPGTGITEAFF
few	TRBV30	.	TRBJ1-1	TGTGCCTTGACACGGGGGACTGAAGCTTTCTTT	CALTRGTEAFF
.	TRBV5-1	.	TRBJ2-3	TGCGCCAGCAGCTTGGGGGCTAGCGGCACAGATACGCAGTATTTT	CASSLGASGTDTQYF
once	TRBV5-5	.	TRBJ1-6	TGTGCCAGCACCCAAGAGCTGTTTAGCTCCTATAATTCACCCCTCCACTTT	CASTQELFSSYNSPLHF
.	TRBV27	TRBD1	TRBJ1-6	TGTGCCAGCAGTTTAACCCGGACAGGGAGTAATTCACCCCTCCACTTT	CASSLTRTGSNSPLHF
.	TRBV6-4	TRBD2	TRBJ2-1	TGTGCCAGCAGTGCTAACCCGGGACTAGCGGGAGGGCAGTTCTTC	CASSANPGLAGGQFF
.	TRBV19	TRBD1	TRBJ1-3	TGTGCCAGTACCTCGGGACAGGGTGGAAACACCATATATTTT	CASTSGQGGNTIYF
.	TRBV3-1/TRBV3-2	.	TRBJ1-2	TGTGCCAGCAGCCAAAAGGGAGGGAACTATGGCTACACCTTC	CASSQKGGNYGYTF
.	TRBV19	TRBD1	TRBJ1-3	TGTGCCACCGCGGACAGGGGGCTTGGAAACACCATATATTTT	CATADRGLGNTIYF
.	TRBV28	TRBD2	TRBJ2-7	TGTGCCAGCAGTTTGTCGCTAGCGGGGGCTACCTACGAGCAGTACTTC	CASSLSLAGATYEQYF
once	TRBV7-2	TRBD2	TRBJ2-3	TGTGCCAGCAGCTTATCGGCCGGGAGGACAGATACGCAGTATTTT	CASSLSAGRTDTQYF
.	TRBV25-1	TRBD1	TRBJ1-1	TGTGCCAGCATGCGATCAGGGGGAGCTTTCTTT	CASMRSGGAFF
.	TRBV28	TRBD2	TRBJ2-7	TGTGCCAGCAGTTTACCACTAGCGGGCTCTCTCACCTACGAGCAGTACTTC	CASSLPLAGSLTYEQYF
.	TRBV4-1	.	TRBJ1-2	TGCGCCAGCAGCCAAGGGGAGGGATCTAACTATGGCTACACCTTC	CASSQGEGSNYGYTF
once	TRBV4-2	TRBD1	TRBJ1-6	TGTGCCAGCAGCCAAGAATCAGGGACAGAGAATTCACCCCTCCACTTT	CASSQESGTENSPLHF
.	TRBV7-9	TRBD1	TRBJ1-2	TGTGCCAGCAGCTCTCTAGGGGACAGATTCAGCTATGGCTACACCTTC	CASSSLGDRFSYGYTF
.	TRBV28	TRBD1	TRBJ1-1	TGTGCCAGCAGTAGGATCTCAGGGGGTGGGACTGAAGCTTTCTTT	CASSRISGGGTEAFF
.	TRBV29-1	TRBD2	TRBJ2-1	TGCAGCGTGACCAGCGGGAGGGTTTACAATGAGCAGTTCTTC	CSVTSGRVYNEQFF
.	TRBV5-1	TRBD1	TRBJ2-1	TGCGCCAGCAGCTACCGGGACAGATACAATGAGCAGTTCTTC	CASSYRDRYNEQFF
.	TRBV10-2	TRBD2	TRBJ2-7	TGCGCCAGCAGACCACTAGCGGGAGAGACGGACTACGAGCAGTACTTC	CASRPLAGETDYEQYF
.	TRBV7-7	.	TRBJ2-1	TGTGCCAGCAGCTTGTCCACTGACAATGAGCAGTTCTTC	CASSLSTDNEQFF
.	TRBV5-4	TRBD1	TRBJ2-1	TGTGCCAGCAGTACACAGGGGTTAGTGTTGGGTGAGCAGTTCTTC	CASSTQGLVLGEQFF
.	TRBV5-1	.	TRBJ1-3	TGCGCCAGCAGCCTGGCCGGGACAGGAAACACCATATATTTT	CASSLAGTGNTIYF
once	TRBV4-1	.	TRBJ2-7	TGCGCCAGCAGCCAAGAAGGATGGGGCAGCTACGAGCAGTACTTC	CASSQEGWGSYEQYF
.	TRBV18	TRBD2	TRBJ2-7	TGTGCCAGCTCACACACGCCCAGCGGGATTCGGGACGAGCAGTACTTC	CASSHTPSGIRDEQYF
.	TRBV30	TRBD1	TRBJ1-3	TGTGCCTGGAGCGAAGACAGGGCCTCTGGAAACACCATATATTTT	CAWSEDRASGNTIYF
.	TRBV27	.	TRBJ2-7	TGTGCCAGCAGTTTAGTGGAGGGCCGCTACGAGCAGTACTTC	CASSLVEGRYEQYF
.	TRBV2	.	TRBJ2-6	TGTGCCAGCTCCAAATTCCTGCGTCGCACTAGGACTGGGGCCAACGTCCTGACTTTC	CASSKFLRRTRTGANVLTF
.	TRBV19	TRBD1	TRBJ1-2	TGTGCCAGTAGTATAACGGCAGGGGGCAACTATGGCTACACCTTC	CASSITAGGNYGYTF
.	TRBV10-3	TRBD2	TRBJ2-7	TGTGCCATCAGGTCCGGGACTAGCGGGAGGACCTACGAGCAGTACTTC	CAIRSGTSGRTYEQYF
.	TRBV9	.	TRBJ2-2	TGTGCCAGCACCCAAGGGCGGGCTAAGAACACCGGGGAGCTGTTTTTT	CASTQGRAKNTGELFF
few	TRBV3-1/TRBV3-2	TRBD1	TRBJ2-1	TGTGCCAGCAGCCAGGGACAGGGGCGTAAAGATGAGCAGTTCTTC	CASSQGQGRKDEQFF
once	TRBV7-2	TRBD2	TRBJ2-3	TGTGCCAGCAGCCAGGCTAGCGGGAGATGGAACACAGATACGCAGTATTTT	CASSQASGRWNTDTQYF
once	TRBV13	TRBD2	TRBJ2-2	TGTGCCAGCAGCTCGCTGGGAGCGGGGTTCACCGGGGAGCTGTTTTTT	CASSSLGAGFTGELFF
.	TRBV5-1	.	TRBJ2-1	TGCGCCAGCAGGGGCCTGAGCTCCTACAATGAGCAGTTCTTC	CASRGLSSYNEQFF
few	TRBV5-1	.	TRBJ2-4	TGCGCCAGCAGCCTCCGGGACACGTCTTTTGGAGCCAAAAACATTCAGTACTTC	CASSLRDTSFGAKNIQYF
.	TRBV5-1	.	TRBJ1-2	TGCGCCAGCAAAGTAGGGGCCGGCTATGGCTACACCTTC	CASKVGAGYGYTF
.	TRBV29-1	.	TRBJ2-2	TGCAGCGTCGGCGGACAGCTCACCGGGGAGCTGTTTTTT	CSVGGQLTGELFF